Reported below is one T cell receptor beta chain. Germline V lookup: CDR1 MGHRA, CDR2 YSYEKL. Unmatched junction bases numbered 5, after V lost 4 bases and J lost 6 bases. This CDR3 contains 15 residues. Measured with immunoSEQ multiplex PCR; TCRdb has only the in-frame clones, and not every one. The data contain some 220,000 clones, approximately 84% of them singletons. The source of the sample is a study of blood T cell repertoires in COVID-19. The receptor was derived from a man in his fifties or sixties with acute or convalescent COVID-19. The sample comprised peripheral blood. This chain connects TRBV4-1 to TRBJ2-1; 11 bases fit TRBD2. CDR3 sequence reads: CASSLGTSGFNEQFF. The CDR3 nucleotides are TGCGCCAGCAGCCTCGGGACTAGCGGTTTCAATGAGCAGTTCTTC.